This T cell receptor (beta chain) was found in a study of cytomegalovirus exposure and HLA in healthy donors. Study-wide results and limits: Researchers reported from a later analysis that most CMV-associated TCR beta chains appeared HLA-restricted.

PCR involved 60 Vbeta and 13 Jbeta primers. This table comes from immunoSEQ multiplex PCR, and its TCRdb copy is limited to in-frame clones, with some not included. Altogether more than 150,000 clones are present, 75% to 80% being singletons, with the ten largest covering 5% to 6%. Remarks on this clone: The antigen remains undetermined.

Germline V gives CDR1 KGHSH, CDR2 LQKENI. Germline trimming cut 8 bases from V and 1 base from J; bases unmatched to any gene: 5. This CDR3 has 13 amino acids. The chain couples TRBV18 to TRBJ2-7, with 7 positions matching TRBD1. The clonotype originates from a young woman in good health and CMV-seropositive. Sequenced: PBMCs. In DNA form, the CDR3 reads TGTGCCAGCAGAGGGACAGAATCCTACGAGCAGTACTTC. It is translated as CASRGTESYEQYF.